This T cell receptor (beta chain) derives from a study of T cell repertoires and HLA-DP antigens. Study background: Sorted CD137+CD4+ samples averaged approximately 230 ng DNA; pre-culture CD4+ samples, around 1,200 ng.

A note on this clone: Its antigen remains unknown.

The CDR3 totals 15 residues. Trimming took 1 base from V and 3 from J, leaving 13 bases between them. The germline gives CDR1 SNHLY, CDR2 FYNNEI. The assay was immunoSEQ multiplex PCR, and TCRdb's table has in-frame clones only and misses some. The data show fewer than 95,000 clones, roughly nine tenths seen once. Sequencing was done on a sample of CD4+ T cells from PBMCs. This sequence originates from a man aged 45-65 years in good health and CMV-seronegative. The rearrangement joins TRBV2 to TRBJ2-7; maybe TRBD1 (5 bases). The CDR3 loop reads CASSEDARVNYEQYF. As DNA, the CDR3 is TGTGCCAGCAGTGAAGACGCCAGGGTAAACTACGAGCAGTACTTC.